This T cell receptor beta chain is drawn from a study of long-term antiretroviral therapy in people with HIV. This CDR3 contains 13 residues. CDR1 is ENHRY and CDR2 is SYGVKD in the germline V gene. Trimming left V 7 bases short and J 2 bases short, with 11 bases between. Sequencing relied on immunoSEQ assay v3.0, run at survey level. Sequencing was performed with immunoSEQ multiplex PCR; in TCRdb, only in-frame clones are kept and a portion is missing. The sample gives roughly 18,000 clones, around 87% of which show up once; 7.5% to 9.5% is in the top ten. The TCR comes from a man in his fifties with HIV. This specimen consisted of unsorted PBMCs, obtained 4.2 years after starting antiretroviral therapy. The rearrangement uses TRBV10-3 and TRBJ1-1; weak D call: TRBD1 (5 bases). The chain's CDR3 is CAIIGHLNTEAFF. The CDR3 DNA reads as TGTGCCATCATTGGACACCTTAACACTGAAGCTTTCTTT.